This entry features one TCR beta chain sequence. These data originate in a study of blood T cell repertoires in COVID-19. About the study: Sites in the United States, Italy and Spain provided acute and convalescent COVID-19 samples. The cDNA or gDNA used as material had been derived from T cells, B-cell-depleted T cells, or PBMCs.

The V and J ends lost 6 bases and 12 bases respectively, with 12 bases between them. This CDR3 spans 11 amino acids. Per germline, CDR1 LNHDA and CDR2 SQIVND (reference sequence). Source study methods: Amplified reference gene primers provided the basis for estimating nucleated cell counts. Profiled with immunoSEQ multiplex PCR; TCRdb holds only in-frame clones, not every one. D and trimming come from the DNA, and the V and J calls and clone size come from that table. The table has about 170,000 clones, around 83% seen once. The genes are TRBV19 and TRBJ1-5; perhaps TRBD1 as D (6 bases). This sequence was found in a woman older than 75 in a cohort sampled during active or convalescent COVID-19. The sequenced material came from peripheral blood. CDR3 nucleotide sequence: TGTGCCAGTAGAGGGACATTTCACCAGCATTTT. It yields the protein CASRGTFHQHF. The full variable domain, its missing parts supplied by reference TRBV19 and TRBJ1-5, is DGGITQSPKYLFRKEGQNVTLSCEQNLNHDAMYWYRQDPGQGLRLIYYSQIVNDFQKGDIAEGYSVSREKKESFPLTVTSAQKNPTAFYLCASRGTFHQHFGDGTRLSIL.